Presented here are 23 T cell receptor beta chains from one specimen sequenced in a study of blood T cell repertoires in COVID-19. Generated by immunoSEQ multiplex PCR, the TCRdb table keeps only in-frame clones and is missing some. The sample carries approximately 120,000 clones, about 85% recorded once. Specimen: peripheral blood. The receptor source for this set is a man aged 60 to 75 with acute or convalescent COVID-19.

The chain links TRBV6-6 to TRBJ1-2, with 8 bases that match TRBD1. The germline V gene has CDR1 MNHNY and CDR2 SVGAGI (reference sequence). This CDR3 spans 15 amino acids. V was pared by 5 bases and J by 7 bases, with 12 bases of the junction left unmatched. The CDR3: CASSHRQGLKGGYTF. CDR3 DNA sequence: TGTGCCAGCAGTCACCGACAGGGGTTGAAGGGTGGCTACACCTTC.

The V call is TRBV2, the J call TRBJ1-1; D remains ambiguous. The CDR3 contains 11 residues. The ends were cut back, 4 bases at V and 8 bases at J, with 8 bases in the middle. The germline V gene encodes CDR1 SNHLY and CDR2 FYNNEI. Here the CDR3 DNA reads TGTGCCAGCAGTGTACAGTGGGAAGCTTTCTTT. Protein sequence: CASSVQWEAFF.

The rearrangement uses TRBV6-5 and TRBJ1-1; 7 bases line up with TRBD1. The CDR3 extends over 12 amino acids. After removal of 10 bases from V and 5 bases from J, the junction contained 7 bases not matched to a gene. The germline CDR1 and CDR2 sequences are MNHEY and SVGAGI. CDR3 sequence reads: CATTGAGTEAFF. The CDR3 DNA reads TGTGCCACCACAGGGGCGGGTACTGAAGCTTTCTTT.

V and J are TRBV4-2 and TRBJ2-7; possibly TRBD2 for D (6 bases). Germline V gives CDR1 LGHNA, CDR2 YNFKEQ. Trimming stripped 0 bases from V and 3 bases from J, with 6 bases between. The CDR3 sequence is 13 residues long. The CDR3 region is CASSQERGYEQYF. In DNA form, the CDR3 reads TGTGCCAGCAGCCAAGAGCGGGGCTACGAGCAGTACTTC.

This rearrangement joins TRBV7-8 to TRBJ2-6, with 7 bases matching TRBD1. Germline values: CDR1 SGHVS, CDR2 FQNEAQ. This CDR3 is built from 16 residues. V trimming: 3 bases; J trimming: 4 bases; junction bases outside the gene matches: 6. In nucleotides, the CDR3 is TGTGCCAGCAGCTTGGACAGGATAAGAGGGGCCAACGTCCTGACTTTC. Its protein is CASSLDRIRGANVLTF.

This clone appeared a single time. The genes are TRBV28 and TRBJ2-7; a possible D gene is TRBD2 (7 bases). The CDR3 runs to 15 residues. With 8 bases removed from V and 3 bases from J, the gap between germline ends came to 20 bases. Germline V gene lookup returns CDR1 MDHEN and CDR2 SYDVKM. The CDR3, as DNA: TGTGCCAGCGAATCGGGGGGCGGAGCCTACTACGAGCAGTACTTC. Translation gives CASESGGGAYYEQYF. The full variable domain, rest sourced from reference TRBV28 and TRBJ2-7, is DVKVTQSSRYLVKRTGEKVFLECVQDMDHENMFWYRQDPGLGLRLIYFSYDVKMKEKGDIPEGYSVSREKKERFSLILESASTNQTSMYLCASESGGGAYYEQYFGPGTRLTVT.

The chain employs TRBV27 and TRBJ1-6; no definite D call. There are 12 residues in the CDR3. Trimming shortened V by 7 bases and J by 9 bases, and 10 bases separated the two germline ends. Germline CDR1 and CDR2: MNHEY and SMNVEV (reference sequence). CDR3 loop: CASKIGSSPLHF. The CDR3 bases are TGTGCCAGCAAGATAGGGAGTTCACCCCTCCACTTT.

The CDR3 coding sequence is TGTGCCAGCACTCTAGCGGGAGTAAAAGAGCAGTACTTC. This sequence encodes CASTLAGVKEQYF. The chain recombines TRBV6-5 with TRBJ2-7; 10 bases match TRBD2. V dropped 7 bases and J dropped 7; count of bases not matched to a gene: 7. The germline CDR1 and CDR2 sequences are MNHEY and SVGAGI. The CDR3 has 13 amino acids.

Only a few counts were recorded for this clone. This chain links TRBV6-5 with TRBJ1-6, with D possibly being TRBD1 (5 bases). CDR3 size: 14 residues. Trimming took 6 bases from V and 10 from J, leaving 16 bases between them. CDR1 and CDR2 from the germline V gene are MNHEY and SVGAGI. CDR3 sequence: CASSRGQGGSPLHF. The CDR3 bases are TGTGCCAGCAGCAGAGGGCAGGGAGGGTCACCCCTCCACTTT.

J is TRBJ2-6 and V is TRBV19; the match to TRBD1 covers 7 bases. This CDR3 is 18 amino acids long. Unmatched junction bases numbered 12, after V lost 6 bases and J lost 1 base. Germline V gives CDR1 LNHDA, CDR2 SQIVND (reference sequence). Here the CDR3 reads CASRRGTAEESGANVLTF. The CDR3 nucleotides are TGTGCCAGTAGAAGGGGGACAGCCGAAGAATCTGGGGCCAACGTCCTGACTTTC.

This rearrangement joins TRBV28 to TRBJ1-1; possibly TRBD1 for D (6 bases). The germline gives CDR1 MDHEN, CDR2 SYDVKM. This CDR3 has 14 amino acids. With 5 bases removed from V and 11 bases from J, the gap between germline ends came to 21 bases. The CDR3 reads CASSPLRQALLAFF. The DNA of the CDR3 is TGTGCCAGCAGTCCCCTACGACAGGCACTTTTGGCTTTCTTT.

The V gene is TRBV14, the J gene TRBJ2-5; 8 nucleotides match TRBD2. CDR1 and CDR2 (germline): SGHDN, FVKESK. With 4 bases clipped from V and 2 bases from J, the junction kept 6 bases outside the gene matches. This CDR3 has 15 amino acids. CDR3 region: CASSRLLAAQETQYF. For the CDR3, the DNA is TGTGCCAGCAGCCGCCTACTAGCGGCACAAGAGACCCAGTACTTC.

The J gene is TRBJ1-2, the V gene TRBV27; D might be TRBD1 (5 bases). Per germline, CDR1 MNHEY and CDR2 SMNVEV (reference sequence). There are 11 residues in the CDR3. The V gene lost 8 bases and the J gene lost 13 bases, with 17 bases spanning the gap. CDR3 coding DNA: TGTGCCAGCTTTATAGGGGCCCGGGCCACCTTC. It encodes CASFIGARATF.

The V call is TRBV29-1, the J call TRBJ2-5; 7 nucleotides align to TRBD2. Trimming removed 3 bases from V and 5 bases from J; junction bases left unmatched: 12. The length of the CDR3 is 15 residues. From germline, CDR1 is SQVTM and CDR2 ANQGSEA. The CDR3 DNA sequence: TGCAGCGTTGAGGGGAGGGGACTGTTTTGGGAGACCCAGTACTTC. Protein: CSVEGRGLFWETQYF.

The CDR3 DNA reads as TGTGCCAGTAGTATTAGGAGGGTAGGGAACACCGGGGAGCTGTTTTTT. Translated: CASSIRRVGNTGELFF. The chain combines TRBV19 with TRBJ2-2, with TRBD2 as a possible D gene (6 bases). Germline lookup yields CDR1 LNHDA and CDR2 SQIVND (reference sequence). Trimming removed 3 bases from V and 1 base from J, with 12 bases in between. This CDR3 has 16 amino acids.

The gene calls are TRBV5-4 and TRBJ2-1, with 7 nucleotides matching TRBD1. The CDR3 covers 15 residues. The germline V gene has CDR1 SGHNT and CDR2 YYREEE (reference sequence). J gave up 6 bases and V 0 bases, and 6 bases lay outside the gene matches. CDR3: CASSLAKGQSNEQFF. CDR3 coding DNA: TGTGCCAGCAGCTTGGCCAAGGGACAGAGCAATGAGCAGTTCTTC.

CDR3 bases: TGCGCCAGCAGCTTGGCGACACGGACTAGCACAGATACGCAGTATTTT. Translated, it gives CASSLATRTSTDTQYF. The rearrangement uses TRBV5-1 and TRBJ2-3, with TRBD2 as a possible D gene (5 bases). The germline CDR1 and CDR2 sequences are SGHRS and YFSETQ. CDR3 size: 16 residues. V shed 0 bases and J shed 0 bases, with 11 bases lying between them.

This chain connects TRBV28 to TRBJ1-2, with TRBD1 identical over 9 bases. The CDR3 spans 15 residues. Germline V gene lookup returns CDR1 MDHEN and CDR2 SYDVKM. The J segment lost 7 bases and the V segment lost 7 bases, leaving 13 bases of the junction unmatched. CDR3 loop: CASNHFGTGHGGYTF. As DNA, the CDR3 is TGTGCCAGCAATCATTTCGGGACAGGGCATGGTGGCTACACCTTC.

The chain employs TRBV30 and TRBJ1-5; a possible D gene is TRBD1 (5 bases). Germline V gene sequence: CDR1 GTSNPN, CDR2 SVGIG (reference sequence). The CDR3 covers 15 residues. V lost 3 bases and J 3 bases, leaving 15 bases between the germline ends. CDR3: CAWSRFRGNNQPQHF. Here the CDR3 DNA reads TGTGCCTGGAGCCGCTTTCGGGGGAACAATCAGCCCCAGCATTTT.

V is TRBV30 and J is TRBJ2-1; 11 bases line up with TRBD2. The CDR3 extends over 16 amino acids. Germline values: CDR1 GTSNPN, CDR2 SVGIG (reference sequence). With 2 bases clipped from V and 3 bases from J, the junction kept 6 bases outside the gene matches. The CDR3 reads CAWSYTGTSGYNEQFF. The CDR3 region has the DNA TGTGCCTGGAGTTATACCGGGACTAGCGGCTACAATGAGCAGTTCTTC.

The rearrangement uses TRBV4-1 and TRBJ1-1; 8 positions agree with TRBD1. The CDR3 sequence is 13 residues long. Germline CDR1 MGHRA, CDR2 YSYEKL. V dropped 8 bases and J dropped 3; count of bases not matched to a gene: 5. CDR3 sequence: CASANRGDTEAFF. The DNA for the CDR3 is TGCGCCAGCGCTAACAGGGGGGACACTGAAGCTTTCTTT.

The chain links TRBV28 to TRBJ2-2; 8 bases line up with TRBD2. There are 17 residues in the CDR3. The junction had 5 bases not matched to a gene; V was cut back by 2 bases and J by 0 bases. Looked up from germline, CDR1 is MDHEN and CDR2 is SYDVKM. The DNA of the CDR3 is TGTGCCAGCAGTTTAGTGGCAGCGGGGGCGAACACCGGGGAGCTGTTTTTT. It codes for CASSLVAAGANTGELFF.

This clone has a handful of counts. J is TRBJ2-7 and V is TRBV5-1; the match to TRBD1 covers 7 bases. The germline gives CDR1 SGHRS, CDR2 YFSETQ. With 0 bases clipped from V and 0 bases from J, the junction kept 9 bases outside the gene matches. There are 17 residues in the CDR3. DNA for the CDR3: TGCGCCAGCAGCTTGGGGCTCGGCAGGGGGTCCTCCTACGAGCAGTACTTC. Its protein product is CASSLGLGRGSSYEQYF.